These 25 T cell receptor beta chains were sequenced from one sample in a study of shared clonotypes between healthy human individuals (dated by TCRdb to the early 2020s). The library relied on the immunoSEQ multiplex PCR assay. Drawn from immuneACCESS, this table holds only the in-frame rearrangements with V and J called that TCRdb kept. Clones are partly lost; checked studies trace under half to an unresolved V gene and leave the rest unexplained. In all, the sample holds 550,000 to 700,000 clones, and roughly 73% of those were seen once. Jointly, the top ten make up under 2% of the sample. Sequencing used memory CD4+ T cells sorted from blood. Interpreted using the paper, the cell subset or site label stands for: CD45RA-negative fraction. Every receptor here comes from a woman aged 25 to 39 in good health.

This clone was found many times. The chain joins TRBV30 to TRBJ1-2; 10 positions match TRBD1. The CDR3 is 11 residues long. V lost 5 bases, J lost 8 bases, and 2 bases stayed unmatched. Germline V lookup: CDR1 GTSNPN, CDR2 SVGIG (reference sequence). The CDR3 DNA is TGTGCCTGGTCGACAGGGGGCGGCTACACCTTC. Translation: CAWSTGGGYTF.

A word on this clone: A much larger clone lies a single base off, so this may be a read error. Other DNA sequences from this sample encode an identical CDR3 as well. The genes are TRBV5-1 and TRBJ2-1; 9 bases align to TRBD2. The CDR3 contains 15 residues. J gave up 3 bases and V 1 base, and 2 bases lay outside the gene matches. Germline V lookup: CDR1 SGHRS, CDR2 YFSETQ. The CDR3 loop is CASSLSSGNYNEQFF. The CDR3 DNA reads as TGCGCCAGCAGCTTGTCTAGCGGGAACTACAATGAGCAGTTCTTC. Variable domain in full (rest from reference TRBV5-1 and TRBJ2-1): KAGVTQTPRYLIKTRGQQVTLSCSPISGHRSVSWYQQTPGQGLQFLFEYFSETQRNKGNFPGRFSGRQFSNSRSEMNVSTLELGDSALYLCASSLSSGNYNEQFFGPGTRLTVL.

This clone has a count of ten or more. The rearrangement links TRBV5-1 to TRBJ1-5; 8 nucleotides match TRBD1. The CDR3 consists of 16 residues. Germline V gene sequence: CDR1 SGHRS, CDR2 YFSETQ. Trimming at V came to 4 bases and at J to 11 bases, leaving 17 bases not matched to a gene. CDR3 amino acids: CASSADPGTGLRSQHF. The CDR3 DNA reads TGCGCCAGCAGCGCGGATCCGGGGACAGGTCTTCGATCCCAGCATTTT.

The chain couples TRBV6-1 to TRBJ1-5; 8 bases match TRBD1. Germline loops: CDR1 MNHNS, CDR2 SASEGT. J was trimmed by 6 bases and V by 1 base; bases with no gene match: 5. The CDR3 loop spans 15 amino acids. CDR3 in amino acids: CASSEGTGIVQPQHF. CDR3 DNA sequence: TGTGCCAGCAGTGAAGGGACAGGGATTGTTCAGCCCCAGCATTTT.

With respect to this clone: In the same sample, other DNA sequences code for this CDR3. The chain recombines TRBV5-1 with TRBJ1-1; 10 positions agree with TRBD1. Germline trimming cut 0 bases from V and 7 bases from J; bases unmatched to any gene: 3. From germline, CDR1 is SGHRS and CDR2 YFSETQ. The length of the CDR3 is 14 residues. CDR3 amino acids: CASSLEGQGSEAFF. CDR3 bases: TGCGCCAGCAGCTTGGAGGGACAGGGGAGTGAAGCTTTCTTT.

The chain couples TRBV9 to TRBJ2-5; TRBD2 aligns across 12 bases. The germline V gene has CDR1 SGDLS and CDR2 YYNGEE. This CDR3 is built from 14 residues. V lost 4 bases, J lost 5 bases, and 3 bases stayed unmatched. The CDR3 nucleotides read TGTGCCAGCAGCCTCGGACTAGCGGGGGAGACCCAGTACTTC. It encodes CASSLGLAGETQYF.

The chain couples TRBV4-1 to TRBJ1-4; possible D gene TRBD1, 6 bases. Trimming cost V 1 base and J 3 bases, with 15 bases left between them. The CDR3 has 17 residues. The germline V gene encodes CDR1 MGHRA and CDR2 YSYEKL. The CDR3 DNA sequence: TGCGCCAGCAGCCAAGGGGGGCGAGGTGGCCCTAATGAAAAACTGTTTTTT. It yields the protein CASSQGGRGGPNEKLFF.

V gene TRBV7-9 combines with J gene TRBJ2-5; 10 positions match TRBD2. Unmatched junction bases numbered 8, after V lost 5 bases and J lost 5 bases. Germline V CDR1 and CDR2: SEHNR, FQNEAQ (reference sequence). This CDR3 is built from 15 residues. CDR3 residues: CASSPRLAGEETQYF. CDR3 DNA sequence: TGTGCCAGCAGCCCTCGCCTAGCGGGAGAGGAGACCCAGTACTTC.

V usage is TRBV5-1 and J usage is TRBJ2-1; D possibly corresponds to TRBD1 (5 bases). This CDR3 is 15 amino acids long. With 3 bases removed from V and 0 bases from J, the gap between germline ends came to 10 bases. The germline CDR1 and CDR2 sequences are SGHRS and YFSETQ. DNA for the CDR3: TGCGCCAGCAGCTACGACAGCTTCTCCTACAATGAGCAGTTCTTC. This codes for CASSYDSFSYNEQFF.

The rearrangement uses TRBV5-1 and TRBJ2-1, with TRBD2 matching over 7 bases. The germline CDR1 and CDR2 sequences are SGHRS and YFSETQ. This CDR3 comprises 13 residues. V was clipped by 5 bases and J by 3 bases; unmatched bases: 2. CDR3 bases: TGCGCCAGCAGGAGCGGGGTCTACAATGAGCAGTTCTTC. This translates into CASRSGVYNEQFF.

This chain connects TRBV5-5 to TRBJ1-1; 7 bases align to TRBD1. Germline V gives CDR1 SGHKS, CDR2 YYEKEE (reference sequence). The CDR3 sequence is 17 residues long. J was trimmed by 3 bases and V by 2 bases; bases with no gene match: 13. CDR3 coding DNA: TGTGCCAGCAGCTTTCTCGCGGGACAGACCCTACACACTGAAGCTTTCTTT. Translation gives CASSFLAGQTLHTEAFF.

The CDR3 sequence is CASSQRTGYEQYF. For the CDR3, the DNA is TGTGCCAGCAGCCAAAGGACAGGGTACGAGCAGTACTTC. The chain couples TRBV4-2 to TRBJ2-7; 8 nucleotides line up with TRBD1. Germline lookup yields CDR1 LGHNA and CDR2 YNFKEQ. The CDR3 covers 13 residues. V shed 2 bases and J 4 bases; nucleotides not matched to a gene: 1.

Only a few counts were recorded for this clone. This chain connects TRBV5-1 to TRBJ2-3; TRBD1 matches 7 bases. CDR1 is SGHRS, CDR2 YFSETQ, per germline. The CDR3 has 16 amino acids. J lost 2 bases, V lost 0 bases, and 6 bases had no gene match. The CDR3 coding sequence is TGCGCCAGCAGCTTGGCACAGGGGTTAGTCACAGATACGCAGTATTTT. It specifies CASSLAQGLVTDTQYF.

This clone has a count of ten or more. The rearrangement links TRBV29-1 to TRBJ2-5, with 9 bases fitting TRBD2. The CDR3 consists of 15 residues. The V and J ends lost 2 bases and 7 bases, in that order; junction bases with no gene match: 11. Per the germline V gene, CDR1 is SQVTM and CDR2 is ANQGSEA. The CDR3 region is CSVERGAGGLATQYF. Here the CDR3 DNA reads TGCAGCGTTGAAAGAGGAGCGGGAGGTTTGGCGACCCAGTACTTC.

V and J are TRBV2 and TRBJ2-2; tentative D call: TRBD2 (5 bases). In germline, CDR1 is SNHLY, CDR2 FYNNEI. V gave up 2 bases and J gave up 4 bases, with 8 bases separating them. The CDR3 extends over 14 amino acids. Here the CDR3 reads CASSEFAGTGELFF. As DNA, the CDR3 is TGTGCCAGCAGTGAATTTGCGGGCACCGGGGAGCTGTTTTTT.

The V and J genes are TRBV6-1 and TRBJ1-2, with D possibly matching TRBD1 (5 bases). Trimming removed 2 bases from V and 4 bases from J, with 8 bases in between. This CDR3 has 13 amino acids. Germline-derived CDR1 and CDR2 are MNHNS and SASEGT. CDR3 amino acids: CASSENRFYGYTF. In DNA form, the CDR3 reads TGTGCCAGCAGTGAAAACAGGTTCTATGGCTACACCTTC.

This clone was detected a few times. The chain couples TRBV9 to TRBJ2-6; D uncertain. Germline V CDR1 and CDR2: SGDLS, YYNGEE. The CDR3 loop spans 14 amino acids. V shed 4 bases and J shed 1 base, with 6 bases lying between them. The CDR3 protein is CASSFSSGANVLTF. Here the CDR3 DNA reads TGTGCCAGCAGCTTCTCTTCTGGGGCCAACGTCCTGACTTTC.

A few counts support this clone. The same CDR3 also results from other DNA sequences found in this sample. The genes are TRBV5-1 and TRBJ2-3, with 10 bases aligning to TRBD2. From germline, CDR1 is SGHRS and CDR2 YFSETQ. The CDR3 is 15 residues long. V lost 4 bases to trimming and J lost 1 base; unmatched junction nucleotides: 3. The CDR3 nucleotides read TGCGCCAGCAGCACCGGGACTAGCGGCACAGATACGCAGTATTTT. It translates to CASSTGTSGTDTQYF.

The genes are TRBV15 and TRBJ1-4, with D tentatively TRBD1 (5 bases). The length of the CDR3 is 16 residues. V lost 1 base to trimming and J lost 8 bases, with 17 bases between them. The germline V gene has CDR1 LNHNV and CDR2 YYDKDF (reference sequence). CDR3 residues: CATSRVGQNLYEKLFF. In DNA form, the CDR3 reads TGTGCCACCAGCAGAGTGGGGCAAAACTTATACGAAAAACTGTTTTTT.

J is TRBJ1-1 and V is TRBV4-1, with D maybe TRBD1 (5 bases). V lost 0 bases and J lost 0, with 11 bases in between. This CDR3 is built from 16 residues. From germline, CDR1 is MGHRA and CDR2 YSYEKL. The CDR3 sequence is CASSQDLGEVNTEAFF. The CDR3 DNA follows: TGCGCCAGCAGCCAAGATCTGGGGGAAGTGAACACTGAAGCTTTCTTT.

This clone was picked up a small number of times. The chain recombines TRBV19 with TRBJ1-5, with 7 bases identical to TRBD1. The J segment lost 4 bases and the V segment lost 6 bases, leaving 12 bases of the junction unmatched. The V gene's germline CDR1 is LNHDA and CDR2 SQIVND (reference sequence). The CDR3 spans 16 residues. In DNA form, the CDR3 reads TGTGCCAGTAGCCTCACCCGGTACAGGGGAAATCAGCCCCAGCATTTT. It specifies CASSLTRYRGNQPQHF.

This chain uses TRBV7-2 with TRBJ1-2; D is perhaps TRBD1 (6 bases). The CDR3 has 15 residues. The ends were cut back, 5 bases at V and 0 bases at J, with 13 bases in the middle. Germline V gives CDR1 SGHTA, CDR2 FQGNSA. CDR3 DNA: TGTGCCAGCAGCCCCCGACAGGCCACTAACTATGGCTACACCTTC. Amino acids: CASSPRQATNYGYTF.

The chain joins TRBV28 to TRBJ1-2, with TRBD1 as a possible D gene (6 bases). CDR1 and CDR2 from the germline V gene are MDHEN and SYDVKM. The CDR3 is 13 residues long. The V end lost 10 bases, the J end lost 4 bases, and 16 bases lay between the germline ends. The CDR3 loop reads CAIYSGAAYGYTF. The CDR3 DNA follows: TGTGCCATCTATTCAGGGGCTGCCTATGGCTACACCTTC.

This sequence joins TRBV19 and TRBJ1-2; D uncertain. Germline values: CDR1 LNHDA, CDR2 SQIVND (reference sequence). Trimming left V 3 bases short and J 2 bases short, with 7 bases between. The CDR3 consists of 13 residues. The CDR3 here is CASSMRQNYGYTF. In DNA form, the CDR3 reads TGTGCCAGTAGTATGAGGCAGAACTATGGCTACACCTTC. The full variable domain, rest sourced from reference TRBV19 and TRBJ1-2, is DGGITQSPKYLFRKEGQNVTLSCEQNLNHDAMYWYRQDPGQGLRLIYYSQIVNDFQKGDIAEGYSVSREKKESFPLTVTSAQKNPTAFYLCASSMRQNYGYTFGSGTRLTVV.

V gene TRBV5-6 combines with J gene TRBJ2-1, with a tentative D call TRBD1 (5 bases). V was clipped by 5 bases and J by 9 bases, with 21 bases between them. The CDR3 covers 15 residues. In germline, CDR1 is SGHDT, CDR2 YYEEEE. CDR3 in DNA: TGTGCCAGCAGTTTCTTTGGGCAGGGAAGGGCTGAGCAGTTCTTC. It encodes CASSFFGQGRAEQFF.